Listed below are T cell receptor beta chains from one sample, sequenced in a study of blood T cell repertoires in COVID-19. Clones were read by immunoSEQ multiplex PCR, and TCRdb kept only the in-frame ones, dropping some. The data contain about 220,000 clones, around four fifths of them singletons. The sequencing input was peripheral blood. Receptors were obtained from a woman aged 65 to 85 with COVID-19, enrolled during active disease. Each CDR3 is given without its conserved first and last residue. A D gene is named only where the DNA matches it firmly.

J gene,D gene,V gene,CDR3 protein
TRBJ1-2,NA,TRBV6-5,ASSYDRGGSYGYT
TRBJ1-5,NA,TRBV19,ASSMIGSDQPQH
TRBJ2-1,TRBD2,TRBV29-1,SVTSVSYNEQF
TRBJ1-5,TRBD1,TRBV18,ASSPDRGGNQPQH
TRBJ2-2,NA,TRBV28,ASSELNTGELF
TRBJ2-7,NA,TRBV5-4,ASSPWGSGYEQY
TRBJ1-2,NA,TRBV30,AWAVGGGLYGYT
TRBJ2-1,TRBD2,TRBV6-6,ASSLPGLAGEARDNEQF
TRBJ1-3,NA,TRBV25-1,ARTVLGGFSGNTIY
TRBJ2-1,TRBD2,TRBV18,ASSPRTSSFSDEQF
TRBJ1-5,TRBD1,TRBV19,ASSMGQDFRPQH
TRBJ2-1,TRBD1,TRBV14,ASSPMPGTGGNYNEQF
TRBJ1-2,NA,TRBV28,ASTPLEGGVGGYT
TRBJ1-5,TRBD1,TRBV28,ASSVDRVQPQH
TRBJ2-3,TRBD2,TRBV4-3,ASSRGTSGSTDTQY
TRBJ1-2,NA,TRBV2,ASSEATGVGGYT